Detailed here is one T cell receptor beta chain. What it binds is not known. The data stem from a study of T cell responses to AZD1222 COVID-19 vaccine. Study outcomes and limitations: Donors skewed white British and female; clonal diversity was possibly underestimated.

The CDR3 is 16 residues long. Looked up from germline, CDR1 is WSHSY and CDR2 is SAAADI. The J segment lost 5 bases and the V segment lost 2 bases, leaving 7 bases of the junction unmatched. Assay: immunoSEQ multiplex PCR; the TCRdb copy retains only in-frame clones and omits some. The table lists about 55,000 clones, more than 80% of them singletons. V and J are TRBV10-2 and TRBJ1-4; 8 bases line up with TRBD1. The sample here was peripheral blood, taken on day 0 of AZD1222 vaccination. The receptor was isolated from an adult in good health. The CDR3 nucleotides read TGCGCCAGCAGTGAGCCCACAGGGGGAGGGAATGAAAAACTGTTTTTT. Protein: CASSEPTGGGNEKLFF.